This entry features one T cell receptor beta chain sequence. The antigen remains undetermined. This CDR3 comprises 14 residues. This sample was included in a study of shared clonotypes between healthy human individuals. Looking at the study overall: Three plates each covered CD4 naive and memory; CD8 naive two, CD8 memory one. Broader study findings: A generally larger estimated richness was seen in naive subsets than in memory subsets.

The repertoire was sequenced with immunoSEQ multiplex PCR; TCRdb's copy has only in-frame clones and lacks some. This repertoire shows about 1.5 million clones, 95% to 99% found once; its top ten account for about 0.45%. This receptor was taken from a man aged 30-40 years in good health. This rearrangement joins TRBV12-2 to TRBJ2-3. TRBV12-2 constitutes a pseudogene. The specimen sequenced was naive CD4+ T cells sorted from blood. The subset denotes: CD45RA+ positively selected. CDR3 residues: CASRPLPPPDTQYF. Here the CDR3 DNA reads TGTGCAAGTCGCCCCCTCCCCCCGCCGGATACGCAGTATTTT.